This T cell receptor (beta chain) was sequenced during a study of long-term antiretroviral therapy in people with HIV. Study results and limitations: Viral resistance, ART adherence and therapy changes all lacked available data.

From germline, CDR1 is WNHNN and CDR2 SYGVQD (reference sequence). CDR3 length: 12 residues. The germline V and J ends were trimmed by 4 bases and 5 bases, with 7 bases remaining between them. Concerning this clone: Its antigen is as yet unknown.

They ran version v3.0 of the immunoSEQ assay at survey level. Assay used: immunoSEQ multiplex PCR; TCRdb lists only in-frame clones, some missing. Of about 7,400 clones listed, roughly 80% were seen once; the top ten hold approximately 15%. The chain couples TRBV10-1 to TRBJ2-3; D is unresolved. This clonotype originated in a man between 35 and 55 years old with HIV. The sample here was unsorted PBMCs, taken 0.1 years after starting antiretroviral therapy. CDR3 protein: CASSAQLDTQYF. CDR3 nucleotide sequence: TGCGCCAGCAGTGCCCAGCTAGATACGCAGTATTTT.